This T cell receptor (beta chain) was found in a study of blood T cell repertoires in COVID-19. About the research overall: Sources were T cells, B-cell-depleted T cells, or PBMCs; the material itself was cDNA or gDNA.

The assay was immunoSEQ multiplex PCR, and TCRdb's table has in-frame clones only and misses some. This table holds about 130,000 clones, approximately 74% found once. V lost 6 bases, J lost 3 bases, and 7 bases stayed unmatched. Germline CDR1 and CDR2: WNHNN and SYGVQD (reference sequence). CDR3 length: 15 amino acids. This TCR derives from a man in his sixties with acute or convalescent COVID-19. The sequenced sample consisted of peripheral blood. This chain joins TRBV10-1 and TRBJ1-1; TRBD1 matches at 10 bases. CDR3 sequence reads: CASSPFGTGDTEAFF. In DNA form, the CDR3 reads TGCGCCAGCAGCCCCTTTGGGACAGGGGACACTGAAGCTTTCTTT.